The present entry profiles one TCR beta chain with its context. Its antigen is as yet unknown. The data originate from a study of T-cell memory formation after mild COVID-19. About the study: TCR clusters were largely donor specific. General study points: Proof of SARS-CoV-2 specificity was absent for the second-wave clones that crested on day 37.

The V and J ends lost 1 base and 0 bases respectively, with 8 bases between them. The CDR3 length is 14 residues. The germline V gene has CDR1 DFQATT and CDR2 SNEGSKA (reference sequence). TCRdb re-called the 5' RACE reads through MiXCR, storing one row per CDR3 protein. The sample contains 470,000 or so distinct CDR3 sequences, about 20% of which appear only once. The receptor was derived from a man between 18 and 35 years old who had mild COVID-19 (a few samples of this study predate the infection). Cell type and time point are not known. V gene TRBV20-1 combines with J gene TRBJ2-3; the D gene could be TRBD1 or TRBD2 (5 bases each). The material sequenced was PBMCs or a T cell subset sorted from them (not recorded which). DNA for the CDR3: TGCAGTGCTAGAGTCGGGGCTAGCACAGATACGCAGTATTTT. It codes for CSARVGASTDTQYF.